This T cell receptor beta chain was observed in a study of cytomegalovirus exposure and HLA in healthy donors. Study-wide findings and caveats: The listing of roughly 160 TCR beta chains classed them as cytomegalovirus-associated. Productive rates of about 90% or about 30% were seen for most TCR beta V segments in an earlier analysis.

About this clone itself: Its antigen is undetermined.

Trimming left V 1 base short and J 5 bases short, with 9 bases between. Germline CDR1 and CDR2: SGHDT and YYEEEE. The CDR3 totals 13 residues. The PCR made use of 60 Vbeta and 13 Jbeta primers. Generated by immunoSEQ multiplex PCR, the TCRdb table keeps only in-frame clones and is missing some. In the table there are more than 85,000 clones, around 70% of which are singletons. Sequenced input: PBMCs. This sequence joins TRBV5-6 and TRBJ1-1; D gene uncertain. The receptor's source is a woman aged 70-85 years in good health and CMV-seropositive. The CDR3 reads CASSLLAGTEAFF. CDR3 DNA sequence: TGTGCCAGCAGCTTGTTAGCGGGAACTGAAGCTTTCTTT.